These 32 T cell receptor beta chains were sequenced from one sample in a study of cytomegalovirus exposure and HLA in healthy donors. Primers for the PCR totalled 60 Vbeta and 13 Jbeta. Assay used: immunoSEQ multiplex PCR; TCRdb lists only in-frame clones, some missing. The sample records approximately 100,000 clones, 85% being singletons. Sequences were obtained from PBMCs. The receptors come from a man aged 35 to 55 in good health and CMV-seropositive.

The gene calls are TRBV6-6 and TRBJ1-1; 8 bases line up with TRBD1. Germline CDR1 reads MNHNY; CDR2 reads SVGAGI (reference sequence). This CDR3 spans 12 amino acids. The V gene end was trimmed by 10 bases and the J gene end by 3 bases; junction bases not matched to a gene: 4. The CDR3 sequence is CATDRVDTEAFF. The CDR3 nucleotides read TGTGCCACGGACAGGGTGGACACTGAAGCTTTCTTT.

The chain employs TRBV15 and TRBJ1-2; 10 bases match TRBD1. CDR3 size: 16 residues. With 0 bases clipped from V and 6 bases from J, the junction kept 7 bases outside the gene matches. From germline, CDR1 is LNHNV and CDR2 YYDKDF (reference sequence). CDR3 sequence: CATSRDGTGVVHGYTF. The CDR3 DNA follows: TGTGCCACCAGCAGAGATGGGACAGGGGTTGTCCATGGCTACACCTTC.

The V gene is TRBV7-8, the J gene TRBJ2-7; TRBD2 matches 11 bases. The V and J ends lost 4 bases and 5 bases, in that order; junction bases with no gene match: 10. Germline assignment: CDR1 SGHVS and CDR2 FQNEAQ. CDR3 length: 16 amino acids. CDR3 region: CASSSTKRGLADEQYF. The CDR3 DNA is TGTGCCAGCAGCTCCACTAAGAGGGGACTAGCGGACGAGCAGTACTTC.

The DNA for the CDR3 is TGCGCCAGCAGCCACAAACCGAACACTGAAGCTTTCTTT. This gives the protein CASSHKPNTEAFF. The chain uses TRBV5-1 and TRBJ1-1; D is undetermined. The ends were cut back, 4 bases at V and 1 base at J, with 8 bases in the middle. This CDR3 has 13 amino acids. Germline V gene lookup returns CDR1 SGHRS and CDR2 YFSETQ.

The chain is built from TRBV27 and TRBJ2-2; possible D gene TRBD2, 5 bases. Looked up from germline, CDR1 is MNHEY and CDR2 is SMNVEV (reference sequence). The ends were cut back, 3 bases at V and 6 bases at J, with 5 bases in the middle. The CDR3 is 12 amino acids. DNA of the CDR3: TGTGCCAGCAGTTTGCGGGCCGGGGAGCTGTTTTTT. Protein: CASSLRAGELFF.

The chain employs TRBV7-2 and TRBJ2-2; D is ambiguous. Trimming removed 1 base from V and 7 bases from J, with 16 bases in between. The CDR3 has 16 residues. Germline CDR1 and CDR2: SGHTA and FQGNSA. CDR3 sequence: CASSLVRFEAGGELFF. The CDR3 DNA reads TGTGCCAGCAGCTTAGTACGCTTTGAGGCTGGCGGGGAGCTGTTTTTT. The whole variable domain, remainder taken from reference TRBV7-2 and TRBJ2-2, is GAGVSQSPSNKVTEKGKDVELRCDPISGHTALYWYRQSLGQGLEFLIYFQGNSAPDKSGLPSDRFSAERTGGSVSTLTIQRTQQEDSAVYLCASSLVRFEAGGELFFGEGSRLTVL.

The gene calls are TRBV6-1 and TRBJ2-3; 13 bases agree with TRBD2. The ends lost 6 bases at V and 3 bases at J; junction bases unmatched: 3. In germline, CDR1 is MNHNS, CDR2 SASEGT. This CDR3 spans 15 amino acids. In DNA, the CDR3 is TGTGCCAGCAGAGGACTAGCGGGAGTGACAGATACGCAGTATTTT. This encodes CASRGLAGVTDTQYF.

The rearrangement joins TRBV27 to TRBJ2-1, with D hard to call. This CDR3 contains 15 residues. Germline V gene sequence: CDR1 MNHEY, CDR2 SMNVEV (reference sequence). Trimming took 5 bases from V and 1 from J, leaving 12 bases between them. CDR3 sequence (DNA): TGTGCCAGCAGTCTGGTGAGGCCATCCTACAATGAGCAGTTCTTC. It is translated as CASSLVRPSYNEQFF.

This clone was seen only a few times. V is TRBV27 and J is TRBJ2-3; D may be TRBD1 (6 bases). The V gene's germline CDR1 is MNHEY and CDR2 SMNVEV (reference sequence). The CDR3 spans 15 residues. V was cut by 2 bases and J by 3 bases, with 12 bases left in between. CDR3 nucleotides: TGTGCCAGCAGTTTAGCAACAGGGTCAACAGATACGCAGTATTTT. Its protein product is CASSLATGSTDTQYF.

The gene calls are TRBV7-9 and TRBJ1-1, with 7 positions matching TRBD1. Germline trimming cut 5 bases from V and 5 bases from J; bases unmatched to any gene: 11. The CDR3 runs 15 residues. Germline lookup yields CDR1 SEHNR and CDR2 FQNEAQ (reference sequence). The CDR3 spells CASSNSRGKGTEAFF. CDR3 in DNA: TGTGCCAGCAGCAACAGCAGGGGGAAGGGAACTGAAGCTTTCTTT.

The chain has TRBV6-6 and TRBJ2-6; D not certain. This CDR3 has 16 residues. Deletions cut 0 bases from V and 2 bases from J, with 8 bases between. CDR1 and CDR2 (germline): MNHNY, SVGAGI (reference sequence). The CDR3 protein is CASSYSAVPGANVLTF. The CDR3 region has the DNA TGTGCCAGCAGTTACTCGGCAGTACCTGGGGCCAACGTCCTGACTTTC.

CDR3 nucleotide sequence: TGCGCCAGCAGTCCCTCACAGGGGGCCTCTAATTCACCCCTCCACTTT. This sequence encodes CASSPSQGASNSPLHF. The chain is built from TRBV5-1 and TRBJ1-6; 9 bases are a match to TRBD1. This CDR3 comprises 16 residues. V shed 5 bases and J 6 bases; nucleotides not matched to a gene: 9. Germline-derived CDR1 and CDR2 are SGHRS and YFSETQ.

This clone was recorded only once. This CDR3 reads CASSPLGQGSGYTF. The CDR3 coding sequence is TGTGCCAGCAGTCCCCTGGGACAGGGTTCTGGCTACACCTTC. The V call is TRBV6-1, the J call TRBJ1-2, with 9 nucleotides matching TRBD1. Germline loops: CDR1 MNHNS, CDR2 SASEGT. The trim removed 5 bases at V and 7 bases at J, leaving 8 bases unmatched. This CDR3 has 14 residues.

V gene TRBV4-2 combines with J gene TRBJ2-7; weak D call: TRBD2 (6 bases). The CDR3 totals 15 residues. Germline V gene lookup returns CDR1 LGHNA and CDR2 YNFKEQ. Deletions cut 6 bases from V and 3 bases from J, with 18 bases between. In nucleotides, the CDR3 is TGTGCCAGCAGTCCGGGGGACCTCCCTTACTACGAGCAGTACTTC. Protein sequence: CASSPGDLPYYEQYF.

The chain combines TRBV19 with TRBJ1-1; 7 bases align to TRBD1. There are 13 residues in the CDR3. V trimming: 8 bases; J trimming: 3 bases; junction bases outside the gene matches: 6. Germline V gene sequence: CDR1 LNHDA, CDR2 SQIVND (reference sequence). Here the CDR3 DNA reads TGTGCCAGTGCCAGGACAGGCGACACTGAAGCTTTCTTT. This encodes CASARTGDTEAFF.

V gene TRBV18 combines with J gene TRBJ2-1, with 12 bases aligning to TRBD1. The germline CDR1 and CDR2 sequences are KGHSH and LQKENI. The CDR3 covers 16 residues. J was trimmed by 9 bases and V by 6 bases; bases with no gene match: 12. DNA of the CDR3: TGTGCCAGCTCGCCCTTACCCGGGACAGGGGGCTTTGAGCAGTTCTTC. Its translation: CASSPLPGTGGFEQFF.

The chain employs TRBV11-1 and TRBJ2-5; D is possibly TRBD2 (6 bases). The better agreement between TRBJ2-7 and the DNA end casts doubt on the J call. The CDR3 totals 15 residues. Germline CDR1 SGHAT, CDR2 FQDESV (reference sequence). CDR3 DNA sequence: TGTGCCAGCAGCTCCGGAGTAGCGGAGGGCTACGAGCAGTACTTC. Encoded protein: CASSSGVAEGYEQYF.

Here the CDR3 DNA reads TGTGCCAGCAGCCAAGAGCGGGGCCGTTCCTACGAGCAGTACTTC. Translation: CASSQERGRSYEQYF. The chain is built from TRBV14 and TRBJ2-7; TRBD2 might be the D (6 bases). V dropped 0 bases and J dropped 1 base, with 10 bases sitting between them. From germline, CDR1 is SGHDN and CDR2 FVKESK. CDR3 length: 15 residues.

The V call is TRBV27, the J call TRBJ2-7; a possible D gene is TRBD2 (6 bases). Germline assignment: CDR1 MNHEY and CDR2 SMNVEV (reference sequence). V shed 2 bases and J shed 0 bases, with 11 bases lying between them. CDR3 size: 15 residues. CDR3 nucleotide sequence: TGTGCCAGCAGTTTACATCAGGGAGGCTCCTACGAGCAGTACTTC. Its translation: CASSLHQGGSYEQYF.

This chain connects TRBV29-1 to TRBJ2-7; the match to TRBD2 covers 10 bases. The V gene's germline CDR1 is SQVTM and CDR2 ANQGSEA. This CDR3 contains 14 residues. Germline trimming cut 5 bases from V and 4 bases from J; bases unmatched to any gene: 8. The CDR3 coding sequence is TGCAGCGTTTTAGCGGGAGGCTCGAGTTACGAGCAGTACTTC. Translated, it gives CSVLAGGSSYEQYF.

About this clone: Mismatch with germline at one junction end may stem from a read error. The chain couples TRBV28 to TRBJ2-3, with 8 bases identical to TRBD1. CDR1 MDHEN and CDR2 SYDVKM come from the germline V gene. The CDR3 totals 17 residues. The CDR3 DNA sequence: TGTGCCAGCAGTGGGTCGGACAGGGCAAAATTATTAGGTACGGAGTATTTT. This gives the protein CASSGSDRAKLLGTEYF.

The gene calls are TRBV5-1 and TRBJ2-1; 10 nucleotides agree with TRBD2. CDR1 and CDR2 (germline): SGHRS, YFSETQ. CDR3 size: 16 residues. With 3 bases clipped from V and 3 bases from J, the junction kept 6 bases outside the gene matches. CDR3 residues: CASSSQREGRYNEQFF. The DNA of the CDR3 is TGCGCCAGCAGCTCCCAGCGGGAGGGCCGCTACAATGAGCAGTTCTTC.

The CDR3 is CASSQNTEAFF. In nucleotides, the CDR3 is TGCGCCAGCAGCCAAAACACTGAAGCTTTCTTT. The rearrangement links TRBV5-1 to TRBJ1-1; D call uncertain. The CDR3 spans 11 residues. Trimming stripped 4 bases from V and 2 bases from J, with 3 bases between. Germline CDR1 SGHRS, CDR2 YFSETQ.

The V and J genes are TRBV28 and TRBJ2-7; 9 nucleotides match TRBD2. The CDR3 has 15 residues. V lost 6 bases and J lost 0; bases outside the gene matches: 6. Per the germline V gene, CDR1 is MDHEN and CDR2 is SYDVKM. The CDR3 loop is CASRISGSPSYEQYF. The CDR3 nucleotides read TGTGCCAGCAGGATTAGCGGGAGCCCCTCCTACGAGCAGTACTTC.

V gene TRBV19 combines with J gene TRBJ1-6, with 7 bases identical to TRBD1. V shed 5 bases, J shed 6 bases, and the junction held 7 bases outside the gene matches. The CDR3 sequence is 15 residues long. Germline-derived CDR1 and CDR2 are LNHDA and SQIVND (reference sequence). CDR3 amino acids: CASSRPGQFNSPLHF. The CDR3 DNA sequence: TGTGCCAGTAGTCGTCCGGGACAGTTTAATTCACCCCTCCACTTT.

The CDR3 region is CASSQQLAGGYNEQFF. The CDR3 DNA sequence: TGTGCCAGCAGTCAACAACTAGCGGGAGGCTACAATGAGCAGTTCTTC. The rearrangement joins TRBV6-6 to TRBJ2-1; TRBD2 aligns across 12 bases. The junction had 5 bases not matched to a gene; V was cut back by 5 bases and J by 3 bases. This CDR3 has 16 residues. Germline V CDR1 and CDR2: MNHNY, SVGAGI (reference sequence).

The rearrangement links TRBV6-1 to TRBJ2-2; no clear D gene. The CDR3 extends over 13 amino acids. V gave up 9 bases and J gave up 4 bases, with 12 bases separating them. The germline V gene encodes CDR1 MNHNS and CDR2 SASEGT. CDR3 sequence: CASTRVLTGELFF. The CDR3 region has the DNA TGTGCCAGTACCCGGGTCCTCACCGGGGAGCTGTTTTTT.

The rearrangement joins TRBV19 to TRBJ2-1, with D unclear. Per germline, CDR1 LNHDA and CDR2 SQIVND (reference sequence). Trimming cost V 5 bases and J 6 bases, with 11 bases left between them. CDR3 size: 13 residues. The CDR3 spells CASSSQPSNEQFF. CDR3 coding DNA: TGTGCCAGTAGTTCACAGCCCAGCAATGAGCAGTTCTTC. Full variable domain (remainder filled in from reference TRBV19 and TRBJ2-1): DGGITQSPKYLFRKEGQNVTLSCEQNLNHDAMYWYRQDPGQGLRLIYYSQIVNDFQKGDIAEGYSVSREKKESFPLTVTSAQKNPTAFYLCASSSQPSNEQFFGPGTRLTVL.

This sequence joins TRBV5-1 and TRBJ2-5; 7 nucleotides match TRBD1. The germline V gene encodes CDR1 SGHRS and CDR2 YFSETQ. Trimming at V came to 4 bases and at J to 5 bases, leaving 5 bases not matched to a gene. The CDR3 length is 13 residues. This CDR3 is CASSADRAETQYF. CDR3 DNA sequence: TGCGCCAGCAGCGCAGACAGGGCTGAGACCCAGTACTTC.

This sequence joins TRBV6-6 and TRBJ2-7; 8 bases match TRBD2. The J segment lost 0 bases and the V segment lost 2 bases, leaving 6 bases of the junction unmatched. The CDR3 is 16 amino acids. CDR1 and CDR2 (germline): MNHNY, SVGAGI (reference sequence). CDR3 sequence (DNA): TGTGCCAGCAGTTACCCCGAGCGGGAGAACTCCTACGAGCAGTACTTC. It codes for CASSYPERENSYEQYF.

The chain combines TRBV11-3 with TRBJ1-1; 9 bases align to TRBD1. The CDR3 spans 13 residues. CDR1 SGHNT and CDR2 YENEEA come from the germline V gene. Germline trimming cut 5 bases from V and 5 bases from J; bases unmatched to any gene: 3. The CDR3 here is CASSPGQGTEAFF. The DNA of the CDR3 is TGTGCCAGCAGCCCGGGACAGGGAACTGAAGCTTTCTTT.

This clone is a singleton in its sample. The chain is built from TRBV18 and TRBJ1-1; D is perhaps TRBD1 (6 bases). The CDR3 is 15 residues long. In germline, CDR1 is KGHSH, CDR2 LQKENI. The V end was cut by 2 bases, the J end by 3 bases, with 13 bases between. The CDR3 DNA follows: TGTGCCAGCTCACCATTGGGCAGGGGAGACACTGAAGCTTTCTTT. Encoded protein: CASSPLGRGDTEAFF.